Sequencing of this T cell receptor beta chain was carried out in a study of T cells in localized non-small cell lung cancer. The CDR3 totals 18 residues. Germline V gene sequence: CDR1 SGHKS, CDR2 YYEKEE (reference sequence). J lost 0 bases, V lost 3 bases, and 13 bases had no gene match. Comments on this clone: Its matching antigen is unknown.

Profiled with immunoSEQ multiplex PCR; TCRdb holds only in-frame clones, not every one. The sample lists roughly 72,000 clones; 80% were seen once. General study results and limits: An association was observed between higher blood T cell density and longer overall survival. A median of about 54 of the top 100 tumor clones appeared in adjacent lung, which was paired and uninvolved. Uninvolved adjacent lung had more T cell clonality than any other tissue, topping tumor.

The chain combines TRBV5-5 with TRBJ2-7, with TRBD1 matching 9 bases. The TCR comes from a female donor over 55 with stage I lung adenocarcinoma. Sequenced material: peripheral blood, taken before any cancer treatment. The chain's CDR3 is CASSWGPGTGFSSYEQYF. For the CDR3, the DNA is TGTGCCAGCAGCTGGGGGCCCGGGACAGGGTTCAGCTCCTACGAGCAGTACTTC. The whole variable domain, remainder taken from reference TRBV5-5 and TRBJ2-7, is DAGVTQSPTHLIKTRGQQVTLRCSPISGHKSVSWYQQVLGQGPQFIFQYYEKEERGRGNFPDRFSARQFPNYSSELNVNALLLGDSALYLCASSWGPGTGFSSYEQYFGPGTRLTVT.